The clone carrying this T cell receptor beta chain came up a few times. Its cognate antigen is unknown. The germline CDR1 and CDR2 sequences are SGHRS and YFSETQ. The V end was cut by 1 base, the J end by 0 bases, with 14 bases between. The CDR3 is 16 residues long. TCRdb processed the RT-PCR reads anew with MiXCR; each CDR3 protein has one entry. The sample lists about 580,000 distinct CDR3 sequences; around 13% were seen once. These data belong to a study of response to subunit inactivated influenza vaccine. Study conclusions and caveats: Authors suggested that a seasonal influenza vaccination recruits few new T cells each time.

The V gene is TRBV5-1, the J gene TRBJ2-7; no reliable D call. This clonotype was sampled from a man aged 45 to 65 who received an inactivated influenza vaccine. This sample comprised PBMCs from blood, obtained 12 days after vaccination. The CDR3 DNA is TGCGCCAGCAGCTTGAACGGCGATGATGCCTCCTACGAGCAGTACTTC. It translates to CASSLNGDDASYEQYF.